This is a list of T cell receptor beta chains from one sample in a study of shared clonotypes between healthy human individuals. The data were produced by immunoSEQ multiplex PCR, yet TCRdb's version contains in-frame clones alone and is incomplete. Counted here are hundreds of thousands of clones, more than 70% occurring once; the ten biggest clones make up around 2%. Material for sequencing was memory CD4+ T cells sorted from blood. The receptors here all came from a woman in her 30s in good health. The CDR3 runs from the conserved cysteine through the conserved F or W. The D gene is left open where the match is weak. Some rows have no size entry. The others give once, few or many, or a class for an expanded clone.

TRBV27	-	once	TRBJ2-6	CASSPILAGANVLTF	TGTGCCAGCAGCCCTATATTGGCTGGGGCCAACGTCCTGACTTTC
TRBV7-2	-	once	TRBJ1-2	CASSYAGEGGRDYTF	TGTGCCAGCAGCTACGCGGGCGAGGGCGGGCGTGACTACACCTTC
TRBV25-1	-	-	TRBJ2-3	CASSDPLGTQYF	TGTGCCAGCAGTGACCCTCTCGGTACGCAGTATTTT
TRBV5-8	-	-	TRBJ1-2	CASSFRAAYGYTF	TGTGCCAGCAGCTTCCGGGCAGCGTATGGCTACACCTTC
TRBV5-6	-	many	TRBJ1-2	CASSLTPVYGPYGYTF	TGTGCCAGCAGCTTAACCCCGGTCTACGGACCCTATGGCTACACCTTC
TRBV5-1	-	-	TRBJ2-1	CASSLATDHNEQFF	TGCGCCAGCAGCCTTGCGACAGATCACAATGAGCAGTTCTTC
TRBV7-7	-	few	TRBJ2-7	CASSYLLGYEQYF	TGTGCCAGCAGCTACCTTCTGGGTTACGAGCAGTACTTC
TRBV9	-	-	TRBJ2-7	CASSVGVGEQYF	TGTGCCAGCAGCGTAGGCGTTGGCGAGCAGTACTTC
TRBV5-5	TRBD1	-	TRBJ1-5	CASSWTGGRQPQHF	TGTGCCAGCAGCTGGACAGGGGGAAGGCAGCCCCAGCATTTT
TRBV4-1	-	-	TRBJ1-1	CASSQDLSIVGPRFEAFF	TGCGCCAGCAGCCAAGATTTAAGTATAGTAGGACCGAGATTTGAAGCTTTCTTT
TRBV19	TRBD2	-	TRBJ2-1	CASSPPGLDRTFF	TGTGCCAGTAGTCCCCCGGGACTAGATAGAACGTTCTTC
TRBV30	-	-	TRBJ1-2	CAWSVPPGGYTF	TGTGCCTGGAGTGTACCCCCAGGGGGCTACACCTTC
TRBV7-6	TRBD2	-	TRBJ2-7	CASSSGTMTYEQYF	TGTGCCAGCAGCTCAGGGACTATGACCTACGAGCAGTACTTC
TRBV5-6	-	-	TRBJ1-2	CASSLASEYYGYTF	TGTGCCAGCAGCTTGGCCTCGGAGTACTATGGCTACACCTTC
TRBV7-2	TRBD2	many	TRBJ2-1	CASSTSALTYNEQFF	TGTGCCAGCAGCACTAGCGCCTTAACTTACAATGAGCAGTTCTTC
TRBV5-1	TRBD2	-	TRBJ2-7	CASSTTSGISYEQYF	TGCGCCAGCAGCACGACTAGCGGGATCTCCTACGAGCAGTACTTC
TRBV7-7	TRBD2	-	TRBJ2-3	CASSPTLAGATDTQYF	TGTGCCAGCAGCCCAACACTAGCGGGAGCTACAGATACGCAGTATTTT